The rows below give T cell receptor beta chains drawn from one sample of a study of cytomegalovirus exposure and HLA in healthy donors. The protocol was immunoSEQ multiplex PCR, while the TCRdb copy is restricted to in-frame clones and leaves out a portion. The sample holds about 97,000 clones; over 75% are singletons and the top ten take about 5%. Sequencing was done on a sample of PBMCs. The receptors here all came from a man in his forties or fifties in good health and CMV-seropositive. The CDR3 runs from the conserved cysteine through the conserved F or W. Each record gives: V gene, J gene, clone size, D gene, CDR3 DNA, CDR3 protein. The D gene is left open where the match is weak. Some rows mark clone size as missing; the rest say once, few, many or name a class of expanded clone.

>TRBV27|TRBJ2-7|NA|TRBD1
TGTGCCAGCAGTTTCGGGACAGGGGGCATCGACGAGCAGTACTTC
CASSFGTGGIDEQYF
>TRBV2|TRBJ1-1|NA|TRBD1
TGTGCCAGCAGTGCGAGGACAGGTCCCTTGAGTGAGGCAGCTTTCTTT
CASSARTGPLSEAAFF
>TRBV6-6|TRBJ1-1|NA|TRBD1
TGTGCCAGCAGTTACGGGACAGACGCTGAAGCTTTCTTT
CASSYGTDAEAFF
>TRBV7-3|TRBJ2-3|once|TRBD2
TGTGCCAGCATCATCTCGCGGGGGATCCCAGATACGCAGTATTTT
CASIISRGIPDTQYF
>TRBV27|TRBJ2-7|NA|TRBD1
TGTGCCAGCAGCCCTCAATCCGGGACAGGGAGAACGGAGCAGTACTTC
CASSPQSGTGRTEQYF
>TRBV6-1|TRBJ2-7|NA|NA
TGTGCCAGCAGTCCACAGGGAGACGAGCAGTACTTC
CASSPQGDEQYF
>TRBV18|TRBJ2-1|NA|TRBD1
TGTGCCAGCTCTACCGGGACAGGGGGCTACAATGAGCAGTTCTTC
CASSTGTGGYNEQFF
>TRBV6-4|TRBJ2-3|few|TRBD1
TGTGCCAGCAGTGCGATGACAGGGACCACAGATACGCAGTATTTT
CASSAMTGTTDTQYF
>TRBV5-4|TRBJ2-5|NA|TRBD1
TGTGCCACCGGGGACAGGGGAGAGACCCAGTACTTC
CATGDRGETQYF
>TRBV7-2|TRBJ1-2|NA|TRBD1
TGTGCCAGCAGCTTGTCGACAGGGAACTATGGCTACACCTTC
CASSLSTGNYGYTF
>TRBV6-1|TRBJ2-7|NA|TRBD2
TGTGCCAGCAGTGAGTTTCAGGGACTAGCGTCTTACGAGCAGTACTTC
CASSEFQGLASYEQYF
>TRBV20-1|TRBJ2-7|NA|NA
TGCAGTGCCCCACTGTACGAGCAGTACTTC
CSAPLYEQYF
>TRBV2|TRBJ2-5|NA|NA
TGTGCCAGCAGTGAAGCGGGGGGGCGGGGGACCCAGTACTTC
CASSEAGGRGTQYF
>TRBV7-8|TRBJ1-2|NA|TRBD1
TGTGCCAGCAGACTCCGAGGGGGGACAGGGGGCGCTGAGAGGGGCTACACCTTC
CASRLRGGTGGAERGYTF
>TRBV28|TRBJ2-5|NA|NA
TGTGCCAGCAGTTTACATCAGTCTCAAGAGACCCAGTACTTC
CASSLHQSQETQYF
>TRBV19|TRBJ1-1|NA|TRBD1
TGTGCCAGTAGTACACGGGACAGGGGATTCTACACTGAAGCTTTCTTT
CASSTRDRGFYTEAFF
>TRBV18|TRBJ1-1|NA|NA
TGTGCCAGCTCACCACAGAACATAATGAACACTGAAGCTTTCTTT
CASSPQNIMNTEAFF
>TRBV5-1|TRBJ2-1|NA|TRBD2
TGCGCCAGCAGCTCATACATAGCGGGAGACCACGTTGATGAGCAGTTCTTC
CASSSYIAGDHVDEQFF
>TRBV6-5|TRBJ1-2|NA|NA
TGTGCCAGCAGTTACTCGGGAGGGTATGGCTACACCTTC
CASSYSGGYGYTF
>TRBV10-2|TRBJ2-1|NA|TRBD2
TGCGCCAGCAGTAGGACTAGCGGGAGCTACAATGAGCAGTTCTTC
CASSRTSGSYNEQFF
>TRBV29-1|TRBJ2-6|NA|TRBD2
TGCAGCGTTCGGGAGGACTCTGGGGCCAACGTCCTGACTTTC
CSVREDSGANVLTF
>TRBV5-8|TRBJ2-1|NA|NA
TGTGCCAGCAGCTTCTTGGAGGGTAGCTACAATGAGCAGTTCTTC
CASSFLEGSYNEQFF
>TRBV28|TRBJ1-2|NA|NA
TGTGCCAGCAGTGTCACAGGGACCTATGGCTACACCTTC
CASSVTGTYGYTF
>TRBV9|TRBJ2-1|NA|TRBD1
TGTGCCAGCAGCCCGGGACAGATACTCTCCTACAATGAGCAGTTCTTC
CASSPGQILSYNEQFF
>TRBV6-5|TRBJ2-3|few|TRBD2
TGTGCCAGCAGTTCCCGACGGGGGGAGGGCCGGGATACGCAGTATTTT
CASSSRRGEGRDTQYF
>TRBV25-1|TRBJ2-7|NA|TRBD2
TGTGCCAGCAGTGGGGGGGGAGGGGAGCGGGTAGACTACGAGCAGTACTTC
CASSGGGGERVDYEQYF
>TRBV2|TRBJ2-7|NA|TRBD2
TGTGCCAGTACCGCGGGGGGCGGGCCCTACGAGCAGTACTTC
CASTAGGGPYEQYF
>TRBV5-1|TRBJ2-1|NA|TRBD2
TGCGCTAGCTCTAGCGGAGAATCAAATGAGCAGTTCTTC
CASSSGESNEQFF
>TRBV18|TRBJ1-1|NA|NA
TGTGCCAGCTCACCAAGGCAGGGGATCGCTGAAGCTTTCTTT
CASSPRQGIAEAFF
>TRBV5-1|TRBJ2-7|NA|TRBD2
TGCGCCAGCAGCTTGGCGTTTCGAGCGGGGAATTTCTACGAGCAGTACTTC
CASSLAFRAGNFYEQYF
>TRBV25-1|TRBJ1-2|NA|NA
TGTGCCAGCAGTGAAGGGGGGAACGGCTACACCTTC
CASSEGGNGYTF
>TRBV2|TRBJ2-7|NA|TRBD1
TGTGCCAGCACGACAGGGGGCAACGAGCAGTACTTC
CASTTGGNEQYF
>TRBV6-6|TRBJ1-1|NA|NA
TGTGCCAGCATTGCACGGTTGAATGCTTTCTTT
CASIARLNAFF
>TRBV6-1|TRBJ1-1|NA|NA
TGTGCCAGCAGTGAAGCTTACAGGACTGAAGCTTTCTTT
CASSEAYRTEAFF
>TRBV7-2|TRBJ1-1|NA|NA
TGTGCCAGCAGTCCAAATACAGGAGGGTCCACTGAAGCTTTCTTT
CASSPNTGGSTEAFF
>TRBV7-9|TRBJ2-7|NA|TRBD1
TGTTCCAGCAGCTTACCCCGGACAGGCCCCTCTTCCTACGAGCAGTACTTC
CSSSLPRTGPSSYEQYF
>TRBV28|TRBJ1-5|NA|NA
TGTGCCAGCAGTTATCGGACAGACCCTAATCAGCCCCAGCATTTT
CASSYRTDPNQPQHF
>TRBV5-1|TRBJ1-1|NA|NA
TGCGCCAGCAGCCCAGGGACACTGAACACTGAAGCTTTCTTT
CASSPGTLNTEAFF
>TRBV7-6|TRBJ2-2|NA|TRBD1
TGTGCCAGCAGGGGATACAGGGGGACCGGGGAGCTGTTTTTT
CASRGYRGTGELFF
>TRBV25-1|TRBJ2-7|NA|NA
TGTGCCAGCAGTAAACTTCCTCCGACTGACGAGCAGTACTTC
CASSKLPPTDEQYF
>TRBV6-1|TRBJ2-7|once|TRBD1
TGTGCCAGCTCCCACGAAGGGACAGCGGCATACGAGCAGTACTTC
CASSHEGTAAYEQYF
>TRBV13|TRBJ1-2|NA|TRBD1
TGTGCCAGCAGCTTAGTCGGTCAGGGGGCGCAGTATGGCTACACCTTC
CASSLVGQGAQYGYTF
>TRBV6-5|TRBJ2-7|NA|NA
TGTGCCAGCAGTTTGGGCCTGGAATCGCGTGCCGAGCAGTACTTC
CASSLGLESRAEQYF
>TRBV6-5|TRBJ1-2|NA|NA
TGTGCCAGCAGTTACTCAACGGGGGATAACTATGGCTACACCTTC
CASSYSTGDNYGYTF
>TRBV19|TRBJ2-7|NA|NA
TGTGCCAGTAGTCTTGAGGGCTCCTACGAGCAGTACTTC
CASSLEGSYEQYF
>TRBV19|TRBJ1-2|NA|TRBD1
TGTGCCAGTAGTCCGCCAAGGGACAGGGGGTATGGCTACACCTTC
CASSPPRDRGYGYTF